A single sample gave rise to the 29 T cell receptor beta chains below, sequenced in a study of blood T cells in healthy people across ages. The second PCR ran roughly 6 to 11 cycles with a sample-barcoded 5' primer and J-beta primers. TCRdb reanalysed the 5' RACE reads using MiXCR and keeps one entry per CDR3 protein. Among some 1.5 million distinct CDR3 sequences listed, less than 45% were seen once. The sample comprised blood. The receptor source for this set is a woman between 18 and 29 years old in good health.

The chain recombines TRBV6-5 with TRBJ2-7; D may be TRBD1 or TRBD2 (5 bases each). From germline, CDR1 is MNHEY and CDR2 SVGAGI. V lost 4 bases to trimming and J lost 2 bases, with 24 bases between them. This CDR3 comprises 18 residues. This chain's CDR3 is CASSSRDGTDVKAYEQYF. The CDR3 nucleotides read TGTGCCAGCAGTTCCCGGGACGGTACAGATGTGAAAGCCTACGAGCAGTACTTC.

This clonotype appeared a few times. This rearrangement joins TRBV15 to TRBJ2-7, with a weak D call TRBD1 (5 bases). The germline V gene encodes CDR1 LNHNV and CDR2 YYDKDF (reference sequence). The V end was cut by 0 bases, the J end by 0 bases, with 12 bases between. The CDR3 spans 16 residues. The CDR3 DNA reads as TGTGCCACCAGCAGAGATAGGCAGGGATACTCCTACGAGCAGTACTTC. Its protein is CATSRDRQGYSYEQYF.

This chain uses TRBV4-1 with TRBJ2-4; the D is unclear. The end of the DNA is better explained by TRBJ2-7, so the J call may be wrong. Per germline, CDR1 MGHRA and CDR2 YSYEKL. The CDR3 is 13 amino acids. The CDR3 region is CASSQQSSPEQYF. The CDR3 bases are TGCGCCAGCAGCCAACAAAGCAGCCCCGAGCAGTACTTC.

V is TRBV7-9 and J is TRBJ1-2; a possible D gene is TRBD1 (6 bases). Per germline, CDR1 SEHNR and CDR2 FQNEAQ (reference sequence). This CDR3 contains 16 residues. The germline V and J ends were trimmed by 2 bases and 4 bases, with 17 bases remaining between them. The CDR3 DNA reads TGTGCCAGCAGCTTATCACGGCTTGGCAGGGGCTATGGCTACACCTTC. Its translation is CASSLSRLGRGYGYTF.

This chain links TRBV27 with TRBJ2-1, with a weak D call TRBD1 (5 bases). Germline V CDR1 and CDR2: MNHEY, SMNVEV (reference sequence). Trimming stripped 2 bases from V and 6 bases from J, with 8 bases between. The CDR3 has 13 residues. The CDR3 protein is CASSLQGGNEQFF. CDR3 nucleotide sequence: TGTGCCAGCAGTTTACAGGGCGGCAATGAGCAGTTCTTC.

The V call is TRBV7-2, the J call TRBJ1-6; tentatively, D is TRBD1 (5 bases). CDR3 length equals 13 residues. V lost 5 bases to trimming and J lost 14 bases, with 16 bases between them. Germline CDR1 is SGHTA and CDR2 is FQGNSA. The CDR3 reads CASSPFQGCTLHF. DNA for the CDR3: TGTGCCAGCAGCCCCTTCCAGGGATGCACCCTCCACTTT.

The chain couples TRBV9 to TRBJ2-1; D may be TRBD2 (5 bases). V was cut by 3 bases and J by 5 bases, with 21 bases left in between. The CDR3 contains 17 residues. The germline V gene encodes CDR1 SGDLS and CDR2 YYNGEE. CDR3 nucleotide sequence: TGTGCCAGCAGCGCGCACCCTGCTAGCATGAGGAACAATGAGCAGTTCTTC. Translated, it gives CASSAHPASMRNNEQFF.

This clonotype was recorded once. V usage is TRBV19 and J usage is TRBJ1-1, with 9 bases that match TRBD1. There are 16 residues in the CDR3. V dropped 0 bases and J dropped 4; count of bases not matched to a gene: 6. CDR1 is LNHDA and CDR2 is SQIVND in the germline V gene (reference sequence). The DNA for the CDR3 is TGTGCCAGTAGTATAGACATGACAGGGGGGAGCACTGAAGCTTTCTTT. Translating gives CASSIDMTGGSTEAFF.

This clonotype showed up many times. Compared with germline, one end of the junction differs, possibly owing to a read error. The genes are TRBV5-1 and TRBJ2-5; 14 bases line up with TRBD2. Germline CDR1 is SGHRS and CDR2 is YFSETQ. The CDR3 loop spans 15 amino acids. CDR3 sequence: CASSSGLAGGETQYF. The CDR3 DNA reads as TGTGCCAGCAGTTCAGGACTAGCGGGGGGTGAGACCCAGTACTTC.

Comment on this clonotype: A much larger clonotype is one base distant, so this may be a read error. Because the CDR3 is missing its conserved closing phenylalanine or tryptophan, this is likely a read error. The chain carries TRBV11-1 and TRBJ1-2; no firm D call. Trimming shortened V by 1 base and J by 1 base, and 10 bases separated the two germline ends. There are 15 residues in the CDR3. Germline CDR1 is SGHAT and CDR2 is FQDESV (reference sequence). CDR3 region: CASSLGHGNNYGYTL. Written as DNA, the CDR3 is TGTGCCAGCAGCTTAGGGCACGGTAATAACTATGGCTACACCTTA.

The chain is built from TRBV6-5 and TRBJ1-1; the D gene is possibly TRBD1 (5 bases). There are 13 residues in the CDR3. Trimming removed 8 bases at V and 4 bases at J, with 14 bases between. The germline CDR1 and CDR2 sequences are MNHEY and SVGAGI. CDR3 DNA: TGTGCCAGCGGGGCAGGCTCCCTCACTGAAGCTTTCTTT. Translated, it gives CASGAGSLTEAFF.

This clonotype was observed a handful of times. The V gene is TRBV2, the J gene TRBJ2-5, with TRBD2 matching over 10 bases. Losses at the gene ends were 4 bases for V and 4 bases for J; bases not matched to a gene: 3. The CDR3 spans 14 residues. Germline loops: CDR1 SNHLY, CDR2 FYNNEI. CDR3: CASSVLAGRETQYF. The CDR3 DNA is TGTGCCAGCAGTGTACTAGCGGGACGAGAGACCCAGTACTTC.

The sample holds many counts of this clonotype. CDR3 coding DNA: TGTGCCAGCAGTGATTTGGACAGGGGCTACGAGCAGTACTTC. Amino acid sequence: CASSDLDRGYEQYF. The chain links TRBV2 to TRBJ2-7; 9 nucleotides align to TRBD1. The ends lost 3 bases at V and 3 bases at J; junction bases unmatched: 3. The CDR3 covers 14 residues. In germline, CDR1 is SNHLY, CDR2 FYNNEI. Complete variable domain (other parts from reference TRBV2 and TRBJ2-7): EPEVTQTPSHQVTQMGQEVILRCVPISNHLYFYWYRQILGQKVEFLVSFYNNEISEKSEIFDDQFSVERPDGSNFTLKIRSTKLEDSAMYFCASSDLDRGYEQYFGPGTRLTVT.

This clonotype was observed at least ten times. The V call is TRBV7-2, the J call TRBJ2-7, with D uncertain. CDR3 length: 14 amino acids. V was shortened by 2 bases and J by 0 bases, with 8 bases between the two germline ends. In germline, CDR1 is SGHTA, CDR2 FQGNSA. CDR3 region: CASSLNHASYEQYF. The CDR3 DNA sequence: TGTGCCAGCAGCTTAAATCACGCCTCCTACGAGCAGTACTTC.

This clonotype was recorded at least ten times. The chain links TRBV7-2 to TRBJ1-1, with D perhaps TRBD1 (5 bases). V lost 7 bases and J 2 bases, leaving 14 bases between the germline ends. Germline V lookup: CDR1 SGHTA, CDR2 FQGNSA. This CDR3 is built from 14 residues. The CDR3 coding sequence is TGTGCCAGCACCGTCAGGGCCCTCAACACTGAAGCTTTCTTT. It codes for CASTVRALNTEAFF.

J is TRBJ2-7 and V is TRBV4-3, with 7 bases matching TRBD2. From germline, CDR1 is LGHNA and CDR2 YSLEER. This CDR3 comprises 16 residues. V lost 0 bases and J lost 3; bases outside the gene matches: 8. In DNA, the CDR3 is TGCGCCAGCAGCCAAGACTACGGACTAGTAAGCTACGAGCAGTACTTC. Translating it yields CASSQDYGLVSYEQYF.

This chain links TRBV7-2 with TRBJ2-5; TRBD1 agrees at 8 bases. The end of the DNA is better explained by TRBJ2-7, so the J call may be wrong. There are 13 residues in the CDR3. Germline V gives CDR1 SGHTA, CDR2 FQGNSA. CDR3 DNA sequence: TGTGCCAGCAGTTGGACAGGGAATGGCGAGCAGTACTTC. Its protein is CASSWTGNGEQYF.

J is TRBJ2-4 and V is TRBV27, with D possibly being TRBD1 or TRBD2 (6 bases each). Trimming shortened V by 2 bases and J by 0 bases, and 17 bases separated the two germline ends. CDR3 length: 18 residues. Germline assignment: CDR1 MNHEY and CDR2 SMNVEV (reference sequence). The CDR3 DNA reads TGTGCCAGCAGTTTACGCCCGGGGGCGTCAGTAGCCAAAAACATTCAGTACTTC. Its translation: CASSLRPGASVAKNIQYF.

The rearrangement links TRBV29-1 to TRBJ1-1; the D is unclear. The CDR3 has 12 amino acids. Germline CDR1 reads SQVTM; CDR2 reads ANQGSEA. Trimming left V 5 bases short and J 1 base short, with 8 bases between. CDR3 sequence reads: CSVKHENTEAFF. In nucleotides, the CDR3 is TGCAGCGTTAAACACGAGAACACTGAAGCTTTCTTT.

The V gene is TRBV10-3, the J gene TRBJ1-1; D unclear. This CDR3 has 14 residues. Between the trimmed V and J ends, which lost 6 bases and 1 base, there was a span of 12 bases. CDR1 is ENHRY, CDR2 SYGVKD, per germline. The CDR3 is CAISSRVENTEAFF. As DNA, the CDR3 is TGTGCCATCAGCTCTAGGGTTGAGAACACTGAAGCTTTCTTT.

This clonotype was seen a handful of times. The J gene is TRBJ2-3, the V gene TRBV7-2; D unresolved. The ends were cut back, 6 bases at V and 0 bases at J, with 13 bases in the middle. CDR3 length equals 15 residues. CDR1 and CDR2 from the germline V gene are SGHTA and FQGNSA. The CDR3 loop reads CASRSYPQSTDTQYF. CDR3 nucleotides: TGTGCCAGCAGGTCCTACCCCCAGAGCACAGATACGCAGTATTTT.

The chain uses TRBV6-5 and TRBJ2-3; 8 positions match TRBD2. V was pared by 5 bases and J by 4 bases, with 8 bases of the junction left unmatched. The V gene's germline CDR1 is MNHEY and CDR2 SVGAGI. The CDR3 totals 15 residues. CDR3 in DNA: TGTGCCAGCAGTCCGCCCGGGGGGGCGTCAGATACGCAGTATTTT. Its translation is CASSPPGGASDTQYF.

The CDR3 sequence: CASGLGARGLRGSWYGYTF. CDR3 DNA sequence: TGTGCTAGTGGTTTGGGTGCCCGCGGATTACGGGGATCATGGTATGGCTACACCTTC. This chain uses TRBV12-5 with TRBJ1-2; D call uncertain. CDR1 LGHNT and CDR2 FRNRAP come from the germline V gene. The V and J ends lost 1 base and 5 bases respectively, with 26 bases between them. The CDR3 has 19 amino acids.

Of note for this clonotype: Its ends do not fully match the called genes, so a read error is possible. CDR3 sequence: CASSQRAYYGCTF. The DNA of the CDR3 is TGCGCCAGCAGCCAAAGGGCGTACTATGGCTGCACCTTC. The chain uses TRBV4-3 and TRBJ1-2; D not certain. CDR1 LGHNA and CDR2 YSLEER come from the germline V gene. The CDR3 extends over 13 amino acids.

CDR3 amino acids: CASSGYTGLVFDNEQFF. The CDR3 DNA reads TGTGCCAGCAGCGGATACACGGGACTAGTATTCGACAATGAGCAGTTCTTC. This sequence joins TRBV7-6 and TRBJ2-1; 8 nucleotides agree with TRBD2. CDR1 is SGHVS, CDR2 FNYEAQ, per germline. This CDR3 is 17 amino acids long. V trimming: 5 bases; J trimming: 5 bases; junction bases outside the gene matches: 14.

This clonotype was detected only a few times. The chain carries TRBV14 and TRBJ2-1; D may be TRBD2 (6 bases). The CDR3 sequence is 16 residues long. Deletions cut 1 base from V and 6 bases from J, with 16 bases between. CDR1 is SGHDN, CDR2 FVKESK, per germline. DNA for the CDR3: TGTGCCAGCAGCCAAGTATTTGGGAATAGCGGCAATGAGCAGTTCTTC. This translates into CASSQVFGNSGNEQFF.

The CDR3: CSTQGRQPQHF. CDR3 nucleotides: TGCAGTACACAGGGCCGGCAGCCCCAGCATTTT. The chain couples TRBV20-1 to TRBJ1-5; possible D gene TRBD1, 6 bases. V lost 8 bases and J lost 7, with 12 bases in between. The CDR3 totals 11 residues. The germline gives CDR1 DFQATT, CDR2 SNEGSKA (reference sequence).

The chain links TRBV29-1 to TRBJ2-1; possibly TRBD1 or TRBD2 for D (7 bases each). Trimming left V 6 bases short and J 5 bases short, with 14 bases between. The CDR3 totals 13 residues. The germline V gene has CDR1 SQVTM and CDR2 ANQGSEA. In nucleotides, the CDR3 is TGCAGCGTAACAGGGGAGGGTAACAATGAGCAGTTCTTC. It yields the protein CSVTGEGNNEQFF.

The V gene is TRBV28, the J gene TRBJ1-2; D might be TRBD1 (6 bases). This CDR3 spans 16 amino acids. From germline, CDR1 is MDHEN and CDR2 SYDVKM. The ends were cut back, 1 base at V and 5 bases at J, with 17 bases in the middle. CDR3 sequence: CASSLFETGEGYGYTF. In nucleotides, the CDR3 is TGTGCCAGCAGTTTATTCGAGACAGGAGAGGGATATGGCTACACCTTC.